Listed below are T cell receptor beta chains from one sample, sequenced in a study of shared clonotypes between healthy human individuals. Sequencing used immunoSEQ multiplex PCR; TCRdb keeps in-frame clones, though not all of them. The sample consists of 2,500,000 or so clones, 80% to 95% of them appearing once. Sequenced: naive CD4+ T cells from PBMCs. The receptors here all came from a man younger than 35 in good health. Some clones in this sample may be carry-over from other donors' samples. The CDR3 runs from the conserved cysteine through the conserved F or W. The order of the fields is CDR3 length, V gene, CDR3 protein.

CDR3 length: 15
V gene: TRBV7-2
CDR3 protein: CASSLAVFGANEQYF

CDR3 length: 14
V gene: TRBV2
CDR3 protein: CASRSVATNEKLFF

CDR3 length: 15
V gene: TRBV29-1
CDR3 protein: CSVVSAGDLRDTQYF

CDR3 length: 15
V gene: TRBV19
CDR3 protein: CASSYSGTASYEQYF

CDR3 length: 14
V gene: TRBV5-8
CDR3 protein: CASSHPTGKYEQYF

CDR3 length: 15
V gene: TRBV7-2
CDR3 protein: CASSSHGGDNQPQHF

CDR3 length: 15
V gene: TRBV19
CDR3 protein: CASSIFHSLSYEQYF

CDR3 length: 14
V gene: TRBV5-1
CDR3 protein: CASSDQGSYTEAFF

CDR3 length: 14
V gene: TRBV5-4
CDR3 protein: CASSLVTRNTEAFF

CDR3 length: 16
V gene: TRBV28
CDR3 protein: CASSPGLAGVLDEQYF

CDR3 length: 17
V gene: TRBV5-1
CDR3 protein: CASSLVGATLSYNEQFF